This T cell receptor beta chain is from a study of T cells in Graves' hyperthyroidism and ophthalmopathy (dated by TCRdb to the late 2010s). Background for the entire study: Peripheral blood was collected at initial diagnosis, before any treatment. After sampling, hyperthyroidism patients received methimazole starting at 30 mg daily, and ophthalmopathy patients received high-dose intravenous methylprednisolone. The paper reports TCR Vbeta CDR3 sequencing of fewer than 150 peripheral blood samples: 40 to 45 ophthalmopathy, about 75 hyperthyroidism and approximately 17 progressor patients. The study also compared thyroid tissue and blood T-cell repertoires from more than five Graves' hyperthyroidism patients. The approximately 98 discovery patients were randomly divided into training and test sets at a 7:3 ratio. To identify distinguishing TCR V-J signatures, a discovery cohort of around 100 patients was used, comprising some 45 with Graves' ophthalmopathy and under 60 with stable Graves' hyperthyroidism. Whether ophthalmopathy could be predicted prospectively was tested in an independent validation cohort made up of roughly 19 hyperthyroidism patients plus 17 patients who later progressed to ophthalmopathy. Study-wide conclusions, independent of this receptor: Sample size was not statistically predetermined, and blinding of investigators to group allocation was not performed. Most expanded thyroid clonotypes (frequency above 0.001) were also detected in blood, a finding suggesting that blood repertoires may reflect thyroid immune responses. In cross-validation, a model built on a 13 V-J signature told ophthalmopathy apart from stable hyperthyroidism with 85% to 90% sensitivity and roughly 81% specificity, and in testing the same model reached 80%/75%. In validation, the model predicted progression to ophthalmopathy with about 71% sensitivity and over 72% specificity, a median of around six months before onset.

TCR beta CDR3 regions were amplified from RNA transcripts. For the first round of RT-PCR on the TCR CDR3, the HTBI primer set was used together with the Qiagen OneStep RT-PCR kit. The libraries were constructed in a second round of multiplex PCR and then size-selected and purified. Libraries were sequenced paired-end with 100 bp reads on an Illumina HiSeq2000. Regarding the original processing steps: SOAPnuke was used to process the raw data, removing reads that contained adapters or uncalled bases, had a mean Phred below 15, or lacked an exact match to the constant primer or identifier. High-quality paired reads were merged using COPE v1.2.5, and each unique nucleotide sequence was defined as a clonotype. Clonotypes were aligned to IMGT TRBV, TRBD and TRBJ reference segments using MiTCR v1.1. The analysis included only V-J combinations with a frequency above 0.0001, which together covered 99% to 99.2% of the repertoires. The TCS score was defined as the ratio of F50 (clonal expansion) to E x V (chaos), calculated using BLOSUM62-based TCRdist between CDR3 peptides within each V-J. Welch's t-statistics and random forest reduced several hundred V-J features to 10 to 15, which were used in a naive Bayes classifier (R e1071). TCRdb reprocessing: public reads trimmed at Q25 with fastp, clones called with MiXCR, in-frame beta chains kept. Rows matching on CDR3 protein sequence are summarized as one entry with the most common DNA and genes. What appears here as the V and J calls and clone size reflects TCRdb's work, not the paper's. Across this sample there are 600,000 or so distinct CDR3 sequences, with 13% to 15% seen only once. Clones ranked in the top ten supply less than 9% of the sample.

This clonotype was recorded a few times. The antigen it binds to is not known. The sample holds no much larger clone one base away, and base qualities are not on file. Ophthalmopathy patients had moderately to severely active disease, Clinical Activity Score of at least 3, NOSPECS grade of at least 4, and duration under 3 months. Any patient with an uncontrolled infection, another autoimmune disease, pregnancy or lactation was excluded. Diagnoses were established on the basis of clinical symptoms, serum thyroxine and TRAb, thyroid ultrasound, and orbital computed tomography. Ficoll-Paque density gradient centrifugation was used to isolate PBMCs from about 9.4 ml of fresh peripheral blood. Trizol reagent was used to extract total RNA, and RNA quality was then checked on an Agilent 2100 Bioanalyzer. CDR1 MNHEY and CDR2 SVGEGT are derived from the germline V gene. Compared with germline, V lacks 0 bases and J lacks 5 bases; bases without a gene match: 15. Spanning cysteine to phenylalanine, the CDR3 consists of 19 amino acids. The sequence is cut down to CDR3 DNA, 57 bases in frame from base 1.

The chain is assembled from TRBV6-2 or TRBV6-3 and TRBJ2-1, with 8 junctional bases fitting TRBD2. Sequenced sample: blood. This sequence originates from a woman younger than 35 with Graves' ophthalmopathy. The DNA is as follows: TGTGCCAGCAGTTACTCGGTTAATAGCGGGACCAAAATTAACAATGAGCAGTTCTTC. This yields the protein CASSYSVNSGTKINNEQFF.